This passage covers 29 T cell receptor beta chains from one sample sequenced in a study of identical twins. TCRdb re-called the 5' RACE reads through MiXCR, storing one row per CDR3 protein. The sample lists some 460,000 distinct CDR3 sequences; about 14% were seen once. The data were also submitted as part of a second study, on yellow fever vaccine responses in identical twins.

Source material: CD4+ T cells sorted from blood. The receptor source for this set is a woman younger than 30 in good health.

A few counts support this clonotype. This chain links TRBV7-2 with TRBJ2-7; no firm D call. The CDR3 covers 14 residues. Trimming stripped 1 base from V and 3 bases from J, with 10 bases between. Per germline, CDR1 SGHTA and CDR2 FQGNSA. The CDR3 protein is CASSLGNSRYEQYF. CDR3 DNA: TGTGCCAGCAGCTTAGGTAACTCCCGCTACGAGCAGTACTTC.

The rearrangement links TRBV29-1 to TRBJ2-7; the D gene is possibly TRBD1 (5 bases). The CDR3 is 11 residues long. The V end lost 3 bases, the J end lost 7 bases, and 10 bases lay between the germline ends. Germline-derived CDR1 and CDR2 are SQVTM and ANQGSEA. The CDR3 reads CSVDRQGEQYF. The CDR3, as DNA: TGCAGCGTTGACCGGCAGGGAGAGCAGTACTTC.

This chain joins TRBV27 and TRBJ2-3; 13 positions match TRBD2. The germline CDR1 and CDR2 sequences are MNHEY and SMNVEV (reference sequence). This CDR3 has 18 residues. The V gene end was trimmed by 6 bases and the J gene end by 3 bases; junction bases not matched to a gene: 12. The CDR3 nucleotides are TGTGCCAGCAGGGAACTCCGGACTAGCGGGAGTATAACAGATACGCAGTATTTT. Its protein is CASRELRTSGSITDTQYF.

This clonotype has more than one count but fewer than ten. The V gene is TRBV4-2, the J gene TRBJ1-5; TRBD1 agrees at 7 bases. This CDR3 spans 16 amino acids. Germline assignment: CDR1 LGHNA and CDR2 YNFKEQ. The junction had 10 bases not matched to a gene; V was cut back by 6 bases and J by 2 bases. DNA for the CDR3: TGTGCCAGCAGTTCCGAAGGGGGCCGGGGCAATCAGCCCCAGCATTTT. Translating gives CASSSEGGRGNQPQHF.

This clonotype was detected a few times. The chain is built from TRBV12-3 or TRBV12-4 and TRBJ1-4; D remains unclear. Trimming stripped 3 bases from V and 5 bases from J, with 10 bases between. This CDR3 has 14 residues. The chain's CDR3 is CASSFRSGNEKLFF. The CDR3 DNA follows: TGTGCCAGCAGTTTTAGGTCCGGGAATGAAAAACTGTTTTTT.

This clonotype was seen a handful of times. V is TRBV20-1 and J is TRBJ2-3; tentatively, D is TRBD1 or TRBD2 (6 bases each). The CDR3 runs 15 residues. V gave up 1 base and J gave up 3 bases, with 14 bases separating them. The germline V gene has CDR1 DFQATT and CDR2 SNEGSKA (reference sequence). The DNA for the CDR3 is TGCAGTGCTAGAGCCCACACAGGGAGGACAGATACGCAGTATTTT. This gives the protein CSARAHTGRTDTQYF.

CDR3 nucleotides: TGTGCCACCAACCGGGGGCCCTCCTACGAGCAGTACTTC. Amino acids: CATNRGPSYEQYF. The chain links TRBV6-1 to TRBJ2-7; D is perhaps TRBD1 or TRBD2 (6 bases each). The germline CDR1 and CDR2 sequences are MNHNS and SASEGT. This CDR3 contains 13 residues. Trimming cost V 10 bases and J 0 bases, with 13 bases left between them.

This sequence joins TRBV6-1 and TRBJ2-3; 8 bases match TRBD2. The junction had 8 bases not matched to a gene; V was cut back by 5 bases and J by 4 bases. Germline lookup yields CDR1 MNHNS and CDR2 SASEGT. The CDR3 has 15 residues. The CDR3 spells CASSRGGFSADTQYF. The CDR3 DNA sequence: TGTGCCAGCAGTCGGGGGGGATTTAGTGCAGATACGCAGTATTTT.

The rearrangement uses TRBV20-1 and TRBJ2-1, with 9 bases matching TRBD1. Trimming cost V 6 bases and J 8 bases; bases outside gene matches: 11. The CDR3 covers 14 residues. Germline CDR1 is DFQATT and CDR2 is SNEGSKA (reference sequence). Here the CDR3 reads CSAPTGQGKYEQFF. CDR3 DNA sequence: TGCAGTGCCCCTACGGGACAGGGAAAATATGAGCAGTTCTTC.

This clonotype was counted at least ten times. The gene calls are TRBV12-3 or TRBV12-4 and TRBJ2-7, with 10 positions matching TRBD1. Unmatched junction bases numbered 4, after V lost 5 bases and J lost 3 bases. This CDR3 region has 14 residues. CDR3 amino acids: CASSLDRGLYEQYF. CDR3 bases: TGTGCCAGCAGTCTCGACAGGGGGCTCTACGAGCAGTACTTC.

This chain connects TRBV7-2 to TRBJ2-7; weak D call: TRBD2 (5 bases). Trimming took 3 bases from V and 7 from J, leaving 10 bases between them. This CDR3 spans 12 amino acids. Per the germline V gene, CDR1 is SGHTA and CDR2 is FQGNSA. Here the CDR3 DNA reads TGTGCCAGCAGCTTCGGAGGTCAGGAGCAGTACTTC. Translation: CASSFGGQEQYF. Drawing the rest from reference TRBV7-2 and TRBJ2-7, the complete variable domain is GAGVSQSPSNKVTEKGKDVELRCDPISGHTALYWYRQSLGQGLEFLIYFQGNSAPDKSGLPSDRFSAERTGGSVSTLTIQRTQQEDSAVYLCASSFGGQEQYFGPGTRLTVT.

This clonotype was recorded once. The CDR3 reads CASSQDGRGRIYNEQFF. DNA of the CDR3: TGCGCCAGCAGCCAAGATGGGCGGGGGCGAATCTACAATGAGCAGTTCTTC. The chain is built from TRBV4-1 and TRBJ2-1; weak D call: TRBD2 (7 bases). Per germline, CDR1 MGHRA and CDR2 YSYEKL. The CDR3 loop spans 17 amino acids. The V gene lost 0 bases and the J gene lost 3 bases, with 15 bases spanning the gap.

This sequence joins TRBV7-3 and TRBJ2-1; TRBD1 is a possible D gene (5 bases). The CDR3 sequence is 14 residues long. Trimming stripped 3 bases from V and 8 bases from J, with 14 bases between. CDR1 is SGHTA and CDR2 is FQGTGA in the germline V gene. Here the CDR3 reads CASSLGRVGDEQFF. The CDR3 DNA reads as TGTGCCAGCAGCTTGGGCAGGGTGGGCGATGAGCAGTTCTTC.

The chain links TRBV3-1 to TRBJ1-3; TRBD1 matches 10 bases. The V segment lost 4 bases and the J segment 5 bases; nucleotides outside the gene matches: 2. This CDR3 has 14 residues. The germline gives CDR1 LGHDT, CDR2 YNNKEL (reference sequence). CDR3 sequence reads: CASSRDRGRNTIYF. The CDR3 bases are TGTGCCAGCAGCCGTGACAGGGGGCGAAACACCATATATTTT.

At least ten counts were recorded for this clonotype. V gene TRBV7-2 combines with J gene TRBJ2-2; D is undetermined. The CDR3 consists of 14 residues. V dropped 2 bases and J dropped 0 bases, with 4 bases sitting between them. Looked up from germline, CDR1 is SGHTA and CDR2 is FQGNSA. For the CDR3, the DNA is TGTGCCAGCAGCTTAAGAGCGAACACCGGGGAGCTGTTTTTT. Its protein product is CASSLRANTGELFF.

This sequence joins TRBV20-1 and TRBJ2-7, with D possibly TRBD1 on 6 matching bases. The V end was cut by 3 bases, the J end by 3 bases, with 18 bases between. The CDR3 runs to 15 residues. Germline V CDR1 and CDR2: DFQATT, SNEGSKA (reference sequence). The CDR3 DNA reads as TGCAGTGCTAGGGGTGACAGGCCCACGAACTACGAGCAGTACTTC. It encodes CSARGDRPTNYEQYF.

The chain uses TRBV7-2 and TRBJ2-1; either TRBD1 or TRBD2 may fit D (6 bases each). V shed 7 bases and J shed 8 bases, with 18 bases lying between them. Germline V gives CDR1 SGHTA, CDR2 FQGNSA. This CDR3 comprises 14 residues. The CDR3 protein is CASMLGGGADEQFF. As DNA, the CDR3 is TGTGCCAGCATGCTGGGGGGCGGAGCCGATGAGCAGTTCTTC.

There are a few counts of this clonotype. The J gene is TRBJ2-3, the V gene TRBV9; no definite D call. The CDR3 runs 14 residues. Between the trimmed V and J ends, which lost 0 bases and 1 base, there was a span of 6 bases. Germline CDR1 is SGDLS and CDR2 is YYNGEE. CDR3 protein: CASSVDLRTDTQYF. CDR3 DNA: TGTGCCAGCAGCGTAGACCTCCGCACAGATACGCAGTATTTT. The entire variable domain, with the rest obtained from reference TRBV9 and TRBJ2-3, is as follows: DSGVTQTPKHLITATGQRVTLRCSPRSGDLSVYWYQQSLDQGLQFLIQYYNGEERAKGNILERFSAQQFPDLHSELNLSSLELGDSALYFCASSVDLRTDTQYFGPGTRLTVL.

This rearrangement joins TRBV25-1 to TRBJ2-3; the D call may be TRBD1 or TRBD2 (6 bases each). Germline V CDR1 and CDR2: MGHDK, SYGVNS. The CDR3 loop spans 13 amino acids. For the CDR3, the DNA is TGTGCTGCGGGACAAACTAGCACAGATACGCAGTATTTT. Its protein product is CAAGQTSTDTQYF.

This clonotype was observed a handful of times. The V call is TRBV29-1, the J call TRBJ1-1; TRBD1 aligns across 7 bases. In germline, CDR1 is SQVTM, CDR2 ANQGSEA. Germline trimming cut 4 bases from V and 3 bases from J; bases unmatched to any gene: 8. The CDR3 totals 14 residues. Here the CDR3 DNA reads TGCAGCGTTGCCCGGACAGGCTCGGACACTGAAGCTTTCTTT. It translates to CSVARTGSDTEAFF.

This clonotype was detected ten times or more. The V and J genes are TRBV7-9 and TRBJ2-6; D uncertain. Germline lookup yields CDR1 SEHNR and CDR2 FQNEAQ (reference sequence). Trimming pared 6 bases from V and 2 bases from J, leaving 5 bases between. The CDR3 is 13 residues long. The CDR3 DNA follows: TGTGCCAGCAGATTTGCTGGGGCCAACGTCCTGACTTTC. Translating gives CASRFAGANVLTF.

This chain uses TRBV11-2 with TRBJ2-2, with 9 bases fitting TRBD1. Germline CDR1 and CDR2: SGHAT and FQNNGV. This CDR3 region has 18 residues. V gave up 6 bases and J gave up 4 bases; unmatched junction bases: 15. The CDR3 bases are TGTGCCAGCAGAAACAGCCCGGGACAGGGTCGGTCCACCGGGGAGCTGTTTTTT. The encoded protein is CASRNSPGQGRSTGELFF.

The rearrangement joins TRBV20-1 to TRBJ2-1; D uncertain. The CDR3 spans 13 residues. V dropped 3 bases and J dropped 0 bases, with 6 bases sitting between them. Germline V gene data show CDR1 as DFQATT and CDR2 as SNEGSKA (reference sequence). This chain's CDR3 is CSASFSSYNEQFF. For the CDR3, the DNA is TGCAGTGCTAGTTTCAGCTCCTACAATGAGCAGTTCTTC.

The J gene is TRBJ2-1, the V gene TRBV4-1, with 7 bases lining up with TRBD1. The trim removed 1 base at V and 7 bases at J, leaving 7 bases unmatched. Germline CDR1 and CDR2: MGHRA and YSYEKL. The CDR3 spans 15 residues. Here the CDR3 reads CASSQVTGVPNEQFF. The CDR3 DNA follows: TGCGCCAGCAGCCAAGTAACAGGGGTGCCTAATGAGCAGTTCTTC.

This chain connects TRBV11-1 to TRBJ2-3; 8 nucleotides agree with TRBD2. The germline CDR1 and CDR2 sequences are SGHAT and FQDESV (reference sequence). The CDR3 loop spans 16 amino acids. Trimming took 5 bases from V and 4 from J; bases not matched to a gene: 11. CDR3 protein: CASSLTSGLVADTQYF. CDR3 DNA: TGTGCCAGCAGCCTGACATCGGGACTAGTGGCAGATACGCAGTATTTT.

This chain connects TRBV10-2 to TRBJ2-2; D ambiguous. CDR3 length: 13 amino acids. The germline V gene encodes CDR1 WSHSY and CDR2 SAAADI. The germline V and J ends were trimmed by 7 bases and 4 bases, with 10 bases remaining between them. CDR3 loop: CASKGRGTGELFF. The CDR3 DNA reads TGCGCCAGCAAAGGCCGTGGCACCGGGGAGCTGTTTTTT.

The table lists this clonotype with a few counts. J is TRBJ2-5 and V is TRBV4-2, with D perhaps assigned TRBD1 or TRBD2 (5 bases each). The V end was cut by 3 bases, the J end by 7 bases, with 9 bases between. The CDR3 covers 12 residues. Germline V CDR1 and CDR2: LGHNA, YNFKEQ. CDR3 residues: CASSQGVGTQYF. Here the CDR3 DNA reads TGTGCCAGCAGCCAGGGGGTGGGGACCCAGTACTTC.

This chain links TRBV19 with TRBJ2-7; D might be TRBD2 (5 bases). Trimming cost V 7 bases and J 1 base, with 8 bases left between them. The germline gives CDR1 LNHDA, CDR2 SQIVND (reference sequence). This CDR3 is 12 amino acids long. CDR3 region: CASMSGSYEQYF. The CDR3 DNA reads TGTGCCAGTATGAGCGGATCCTACGAGCAGTACTTC.

This chain joins TRBV20-1 and TRBJ2-1, with D possibly being TRBD2 (6 bases). Germline CDR1 DFQATT, CDR2 SNEGSKA (reference sequence). The CDR3 consists of 14 residues. The ends were cut back, 1 base at V and 8 bases at J, with 15 bases in the middle. CDR3 residues: CSARGPAASDEQFF. The DNA for the CDR3 is TGCAGTGCTAGAGGGCCTGCGGCTAGCGATGAGCAGTTCTTC.